A single TCR beta chain is shown here with its context. These data originate in a study of T cell changes during pregnancy in multiple sclerosis. The CDR3 is made up of 13 amino acids. The germline V gene has CDR1 MNHEY and CDR2 SMNVEV (reference sequence). V shed 5 bases and J 8 bases; nucleotides not matched to a gene: 5. Repertoires were generated with immunoSEQ multiplex PCR, while TCRdb's copy carries only in-frame clones and drops some. The table lists 100,000 to 140,000 clones, around 93% of them singletons. This receptor was obtained from a female donor in good health, enrolled as a control in a pregnancy study. Sequencing was performed on peripheral blood, taken in the third trimester of pregnancy. This chain uses TRBV27 with TRBJ1-4; 7 bases are shared with TRBD1. In DNA form, the CDR3 reads TGTGCCAGCAGTCCGACAGGGACGGAAAAACTGTTTTTT. Translation gives CASSPTGTEKLFF.